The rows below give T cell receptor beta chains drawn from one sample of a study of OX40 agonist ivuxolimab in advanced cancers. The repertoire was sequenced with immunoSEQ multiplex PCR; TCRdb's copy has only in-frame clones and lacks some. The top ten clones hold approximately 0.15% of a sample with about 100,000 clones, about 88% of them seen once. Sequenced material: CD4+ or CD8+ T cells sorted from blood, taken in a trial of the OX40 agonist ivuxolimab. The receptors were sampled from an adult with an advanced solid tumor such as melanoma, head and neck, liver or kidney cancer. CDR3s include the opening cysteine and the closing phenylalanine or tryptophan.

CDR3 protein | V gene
CASSPVTGLNEQFF | TRBV18
CASRLTGEGYTIYF | TRBV6-1
CASTRLAGGPEQYF | TRBV6-1
CASSPDGTPINEQFF | TRBV18
CASSMTWTSGYEQYF | TRBV19
CASSVGPGNQPQHF | TRBV9
CASSLASPGQRHEQYF | TRBV5-1
CASSRDSSYEQYF | TRBV11-2
CASSLGGWQSSSYNSPLHF | TRBV5-6
CASSLQGYCPYSNQPQHF | TRBV7-3
CASSLARPEDTDTQYF | TRBV5-1
CASNRGQGANYGYTF | TRBV5-1
CASSSRTSGRISEQFF | TRBV19
CASSEYVGFGQETQYF | TRBV25-1
CASSLEGPSGRVIVEQYF | TRBV27
CASSGGGAYGYTF | TRBV2
CSVEVGLPRTDTQYF | TRBV29-1
CASKAGAFYNEQFF | TRBV19
CASSLGQGPGQPQHF | TRBV14
CASSEGVRYEQYF | TRBV19
CASSGTASSYNEQFF | TRBV19
CASRRENWDTQYF | TRBV6-1
CASSVLAGGTTDTQYF | TRBV9
CALKGSPYEQYF | TRBV6-1
CASTPQGVPAATNEKLFF | TRBV28
CASRPIRGREPYEQYF | TRBV11-2
CASTPGLAGGPGTNEQFF | TRBV9
CASSPRPPTQIIFYEQYF | TRBV18
CASSLDNLYQETQYF | TRBV5-1
CASSVVRDRGRESNQPQHF | TRBV9
CASSQGIGGSPYNEQFF | TRBV4-1
CASSLAGTGYEQYF | TRBV5-1